This T cell receptor beta chain was sequenced for a study of PD-1 blockade in classical Hodgkin lymphoma. Study in general: Once every 2 weeks, patients received intravenous nivolumab at 3 mg/kg.

Each and every patient relapsed after autologous stem cell transplantation, and patients got differing brentuximab vedotin exposure. On this clone: As yet, its antigen is unknown.

J was trimmed by 3 bases and V by 5 bases; bases with no gene match: 11. CDR3 length equals 16 residues. The germline V gene encodes CDR1 LNHDA and CDR2 SQIVND (reference sequence). The study's findings and limits: CD8+ TCR diversity did not rise significantly by C4D1, unlike CD4+. Factors driving the repertoire differences, possibly disease activity or prior therapy, remain undefined. Patients starting nivolumab under 1 year after ASCT were excluded.

Only in-frame clones appear in the TCRdb table, and some are missing; sequencing was by immunoSEQ multiplex PCR. Found here are tens of thousands of clones, about 71% of them singletons; the top ten hold less than 4%. The TCR sequence derives from a human donor with classical Hodgkin lymphoma. The chain joins TRBV19 to TRBJ2-7, with 9 bases that match TRBD1. Sequences were derived from peripheral blood mononuclear cells (PBMCs), sampled before the second cycle of nivolumab. CDR3 in amino acids: CASSFSTGTGSYEQYF. The CDR3 DNA is TGTGCCAGTAGTTTCTCTACCGGGACAGGGAGCTACGAGCAGTACTTC.